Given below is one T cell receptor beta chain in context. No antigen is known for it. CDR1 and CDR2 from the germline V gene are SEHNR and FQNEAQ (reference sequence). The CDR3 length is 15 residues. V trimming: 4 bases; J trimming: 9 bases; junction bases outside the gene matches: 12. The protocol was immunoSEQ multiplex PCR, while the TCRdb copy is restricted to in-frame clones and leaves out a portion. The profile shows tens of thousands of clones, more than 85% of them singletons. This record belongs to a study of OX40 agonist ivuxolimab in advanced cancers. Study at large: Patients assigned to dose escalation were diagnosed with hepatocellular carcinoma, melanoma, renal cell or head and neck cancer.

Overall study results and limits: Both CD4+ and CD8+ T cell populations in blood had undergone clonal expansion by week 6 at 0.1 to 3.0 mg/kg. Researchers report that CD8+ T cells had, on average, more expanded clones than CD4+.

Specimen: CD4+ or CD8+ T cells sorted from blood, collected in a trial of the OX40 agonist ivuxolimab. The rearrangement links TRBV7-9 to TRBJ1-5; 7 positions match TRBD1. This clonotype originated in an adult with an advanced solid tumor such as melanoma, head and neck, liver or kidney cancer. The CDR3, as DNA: TGTGCCAGCAGCTCAGGGGGAGAATGGGGGTGGCCCCAGCATTTT. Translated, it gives CASSSGGEWGWPQHF.